This T cell receptor beta chain comes out of a study of control samples from healthy donors and cancer patients. Libraries were prepared by immunoSEQ multiplex PCR; TCRdb keeps only in-frame clonotypes and omits some of them. The sample records some 64,000 clones, 70% to 90% being singletons. CDR1 and CDR2 (germline): LNHDA, SQIVND (reference sequence). The V end lost 0 bases, the J end lost 4 bases, and 6 bases lay between the germline ends. This CDR3 comprises 14 residues. This chain connects TRBV19 to TRBJ2-2, with D perhaps TRBD2 (5 bases). The TCR was taken from a woman between 50 and 59 years old with head and neck cancer. The sample taken for sequencing was PBMCs. CDR3 amino acids: CASSIDGVTGELFF. The CDR3 region has the DNA TGTGCCAGTAGTATAGACGGGGTCACCGGGGAGCTGTTTTTT.